The present T cell receptor beta chain was sequenced within a study of blood T cell repertoires in COVID-19. This CDR3 comprises 13 residues. Germline V gene data show CDR1 as GTSNPN and CDR2 as SVGIG (reference sequence). V was trimmed by 3 bases and J by 1 base, leaving 9 bases between them. Symptom resolution, clearance, or two negative PCRs marked the recovered donors of Cohort 3. This clone was recorded once. Clones were read by immunoSEQ multiplex PCR, and TCRdb kept only the in-frame ones, dropping some. The sample includes fewer than 500,000 clones, 75% to 90% seen only once; the top ten take 0.65% to 0.9%.

Material: PBMCs or T cells enriched from blood (not recorded which). The rearrangement joins TRBV30 to TRBJ2-5; D perhaps matches TRBD2 (7 bases). The clonotype comes from a woman younger than 35 who had recovered from COVID-19. This chain's CDR3 is CAWSGGPQETQYF. The CDR3 DNA is TGTGCCTGGAGCGGGGGGCCCCAAGAGACCCAGTACTTC. Based on the CDR3 plus reference TRBV30 and TRBJ2-5, the full variable domain is SQTIHQWPATLVQPVGSPLSLECTVEGTSNPNLYWYRQAAGRGLQLLFYSVGIGQISSEVPQNLSASRPQDRQFILSSKKLLLSDSGFYLCAWSGGPQETQYFGPGTRLLVL.